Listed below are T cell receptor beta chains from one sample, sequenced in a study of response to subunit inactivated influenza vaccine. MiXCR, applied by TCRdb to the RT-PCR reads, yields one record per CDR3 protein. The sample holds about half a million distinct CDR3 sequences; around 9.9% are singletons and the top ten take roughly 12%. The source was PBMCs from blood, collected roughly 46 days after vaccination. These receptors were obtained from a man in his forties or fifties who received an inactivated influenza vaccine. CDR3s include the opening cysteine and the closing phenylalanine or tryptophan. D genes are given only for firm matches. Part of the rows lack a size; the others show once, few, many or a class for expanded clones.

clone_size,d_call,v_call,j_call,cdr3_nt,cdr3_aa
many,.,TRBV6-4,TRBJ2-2,TGTGCCAGCAGTGAATCGGGGGAAGGGGAGCTGTTTTTT,CASSESGEGELFF
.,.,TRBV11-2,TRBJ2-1,TGTGCCAGCAGCGCCTTAGGGCGTGCGGCAGCCTACAATGAGCAGTTCTTC,CASSALGRAAAYNEQFF
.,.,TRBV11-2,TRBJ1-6,TGTGCCAGCAGCTCCCGGGACGGACCACTTCCCTATAATTCACCCCTCCACTTT,CASSSRDGPLPYNSPLHF
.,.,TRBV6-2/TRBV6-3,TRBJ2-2,TGTGCCAAAAGGCCACTCGGTTTTCTGGACACCGGGGAGCTGTTTTTT,CAKRPLGFLDTGELFF
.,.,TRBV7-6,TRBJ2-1,TGTGCCAGCAGCTTAGCTGGGTATTGGGGGACCCACGACAATGAGCAGTTCTTC,CASSLAGYWGTHDNEQFF
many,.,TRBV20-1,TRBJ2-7,TGCAGTGCTAGGGTCAGGACCTCCTACGAGCAGTACTTC,CSARVRTSYEQYF
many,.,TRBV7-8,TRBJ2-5,TGTGCCAGCAGCTTATTTAGCGTTCTAGAGACCCAGTACTTC,CASSLFSVLETQYF
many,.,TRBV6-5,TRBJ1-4,TGTGCCAGCAGTTACCGGGACCCCAATGAAAAACTGTTTTTT,CASSYRDPNEKLFF
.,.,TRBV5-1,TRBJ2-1,TGCGCCAGCAGCTTGCAGCCCCTAGGAAGCTCCTACAATGAGCAGTTCTTC,CASSLQPLGSSYNEQFF
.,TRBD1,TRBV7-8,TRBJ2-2,TGTGCCAGCAGCGTGGGACAGGGGGCCATCTGGGAGCTGTTTTTT,CASSVGQGAIWELFF
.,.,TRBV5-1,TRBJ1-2,TGCGCCAGCAGCTCGGGACGGTGGTATGGCTACACCTTC,CASSSGRWYGYTF
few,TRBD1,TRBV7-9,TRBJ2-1,TGTGCCAGCAGCTTAGGAGGGACAGTAATTGAGCAGTTCTTC,CASSLGGTVIEQFF
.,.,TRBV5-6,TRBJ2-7,TGTGCCAGCAGCGACCGGGACTCGTTCCACGAGCAGTACTTC,CASSDRDSFHEQYF
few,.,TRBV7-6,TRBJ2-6,TGTGCCAGCAGCTTAGGAGGATGGCGTGGTGGGGCCAACGTCCTGACTTTC,CASSLGGWRGGANVLTF
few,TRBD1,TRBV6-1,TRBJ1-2,TGTGCCAGCAGGGGGACAGGGTTTCATGGCTACACCTTC,CASRGTGFHGYTF
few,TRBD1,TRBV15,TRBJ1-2,TGTGCCACCAGCAGGGACATTACAGGGGCCCCGTACTATGGCTACACCTTC,CATSRDITGAPYYGYTF
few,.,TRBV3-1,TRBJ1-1,TGTGCCAGCAGCCAAGCTTCGACTTGGGACACTGAAGCTTTCTTT,CASSQASTWDTEAFF
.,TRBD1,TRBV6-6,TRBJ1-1,TGTGCCAGCAGTTACCCGACAGGGAGGGCTTTCTTT,CASSYPTGRAFF
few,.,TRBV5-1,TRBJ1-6,TGCGCCAGCAGCTTTTATCAGGACTCCTATAATTCACCCCTCCACTTT,CASSFYQDSYNSPLHF
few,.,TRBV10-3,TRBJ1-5,TGTGCCACCCGGACCGACGGGAATAGCAATCAGCCCCAGCATTTT,CATRTDGNSNQPQHF
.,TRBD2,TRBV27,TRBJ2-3,TGTGCCAGCAGTTTAACGGGAGGGCGAGCAAATACGCAGTATTTT,CASSLTGGRANTQYF
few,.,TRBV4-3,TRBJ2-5,TGCGCCAGCAGCCAAGGCGCGACAGCTCAAGAGACCCAGTACTTC,CASSQGATAQETQYF
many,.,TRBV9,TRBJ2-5,TGTGCCAGCAGCGTAGCGGGAGTAAACCAAGAGACCCAGTACTTC,CASSVAGVNQETQYF
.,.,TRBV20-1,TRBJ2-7,TGCAGTGCTAGGGGGTTTCAGGGCTTCCGGGACGATGAACAGTACTTC,CSARGFQGFRDDEQYF
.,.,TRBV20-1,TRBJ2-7,TGCAGTGCTAGACGCTCTCCATCCTTGGGGGAGCAGTACTTC,CSARRSPSLGEQYF
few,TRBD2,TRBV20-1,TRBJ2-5,TGCAGTGCTAGGCCGGGGGGGCCGAAAGAGACCCAGTACTTC,CSARPGGPKETQYF
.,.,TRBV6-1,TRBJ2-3,TGTGCCAGCAGTCCCATGGGGGCGCGGGTCACAGATACGCAGTATTTT,CASSPMGARVTDTQYF
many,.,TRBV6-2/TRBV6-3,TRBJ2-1,TGTGCCAGCAGTTACCAGGGACCCACTTACAATGAGCAGTTCTTC,CASSYQGPTYNEQFF
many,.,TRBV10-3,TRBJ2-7,TGTGCCATCAGGGACAGACTAAACTACGAGCAGTACTTC,CAIRDRLNYEQYF
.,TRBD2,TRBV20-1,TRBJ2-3,TGCAGTGCTAGTGGGACTAGCGGGAGAACAGATACGCAGTATTTT,CSASGTSGRTDTQYF
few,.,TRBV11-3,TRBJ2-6,TGTGCCAGCAGCGTAAATGGGGCCAACGTCCTGACTTTC,CASSVNGANVLTF
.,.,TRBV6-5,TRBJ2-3,TGTGCCAGCAGTTACAGGCCACTGAGCACAGATACGCAGTATTTT,CASSYRPLSTDTQYF
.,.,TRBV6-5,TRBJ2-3,TGTGCCAGCAGTTACTCTTCATATTCTGCAGATACGCAGTATTTT,CASSYSSYSADTQYF
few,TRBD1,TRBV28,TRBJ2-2,TGTGCCAGCAGTTCGGGACAGCTAACGAACACCGGGGAGCTGTTTTTT,CASSSGQLTNTGELFF
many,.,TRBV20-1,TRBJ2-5,TGCAGTGCGTCTGGTCGGGAGACCCAGTACTTC,CSASGRETQYF
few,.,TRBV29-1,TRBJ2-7,TGCAGCGTAGGGACAAGCTACGAGCAGTACTTC,CSVGTSYEQYF
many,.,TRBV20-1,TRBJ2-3,TGCAGTGCTAGAGTAGAGTCGGGATATTTT,CSARVESGYF
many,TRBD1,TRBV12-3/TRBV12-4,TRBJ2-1,TGTGCCAGCAGCCAGGGACAGTGGTACAATGAGCAGTTCTTC,CASSQGQWYNEQFF
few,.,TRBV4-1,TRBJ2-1,TGCGCCAGCAGCCAAGAAGAAGGGCCCTACAATGAGCAGTTCTTC,CASSQEEGPYNEQFF
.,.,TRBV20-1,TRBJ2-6,TGCAGTGCTAGAGATTGGGGGGAACCTGGGGCCAACGTCCTGACTTTC,CSARDWGEPGANVLTF
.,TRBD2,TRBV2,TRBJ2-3,TGTGCCAGCAGGGGAGGACTAGCGGGGGGTGGAACAGATACGCAGTATTTT,CASRGGLAGGGTDTQYF
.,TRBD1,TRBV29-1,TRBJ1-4,TGCAGCGCCGGACAGGGCTCAACTAATGAAAATCTGTTTTTT,CSAGQGSTNENLFF
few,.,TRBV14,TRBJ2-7,TGTGCCAGCAGCCAATTCCACGGATACGAGCAGTACTTC,CASSQFHGYEQYF
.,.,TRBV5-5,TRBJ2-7,TGTGCCAGCAGCCCCGGGGCAGCTAGATACGAGCAGTACTTC,CASSPGAARYEQYF
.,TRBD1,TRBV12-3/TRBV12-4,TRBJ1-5,TGTGCCAGCAAGAAAGGACAGGGCGGGAATCAGCCCCAGCATTTT,CASKKGQGGNQPQHF
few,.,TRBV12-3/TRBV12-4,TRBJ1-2,TGTGCCAGCAGCTCCTTCGGGACACTTGGCTACACCTTC,CASSSFGTLGYTF
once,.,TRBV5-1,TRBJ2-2,TGCGCCAGCAGCTCGACATCCACCGGGGAGCTGTTTTTT,CASSSTSTGELFF
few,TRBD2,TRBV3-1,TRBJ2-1,TGTGCCAGCAGCCCGGAAAGCGGGACCAATGAGCAGTTCTTC,CASSPESGTNEQFF
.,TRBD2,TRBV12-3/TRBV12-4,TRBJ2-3,TGTGCCAGCAGTCCACTAGCGGGGGGCCAGGCAGGTACGCAGTATTTT,CASSPLAGGQAGTQYF
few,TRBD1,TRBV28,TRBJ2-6,TGTGCCAGCAGCTCCCCCGGGACAGGGGTTGGGGCCAACGTCCTGACTTTC,CASSSPGTGVGANVLTF
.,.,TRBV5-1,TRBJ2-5,TGCGCCAGCAGCTTGGGTCATTCTCAGGCGGAGACCCAGTACTTC,CASSLGHSQAETQYF
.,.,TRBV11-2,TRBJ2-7,TGTGCCAGCAGCTTAAGGAGTACCTCCTACGAGCAGTACTTC,CASSLRSTSYEQYF
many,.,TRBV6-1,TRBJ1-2,TGTGCCAGCAGTGAGGATCCGGGAGTTGGCTACACCTTC,CASSEDPGVGYTF
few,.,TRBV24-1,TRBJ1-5,TGTGCCACCAGTGTATTGGGTCAGCCCCAGCATTTT,CATSVLGQPQHF
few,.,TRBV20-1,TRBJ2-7,TGCAGTGCTGGCCGGGCAGGCGGGGCCTACGAGCAGTACTTC,CSAGRAGGAYEQYF
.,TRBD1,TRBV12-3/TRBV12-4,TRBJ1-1,TGTGCCAGCAGTTTATCTGGACAGGGGGCTTTCTTT,CASSLSGQGAFF
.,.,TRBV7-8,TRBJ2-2,TGTGCCAGCAGCTCACCACGACAGTACACCGGGGAGCTGTTTTTT,CASSSPRQYTGELFF
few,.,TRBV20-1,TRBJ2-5,TGCAGTGCTACAGGTGACAATACGGGGACCCAGTACTTC,CSATGDNTGTQYF
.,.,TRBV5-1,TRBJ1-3,TGCGCCAGCAGCCCGAGGGGGGGCTCTGGAAACACCATATATTTT,CASSPRGGSGNTIYF
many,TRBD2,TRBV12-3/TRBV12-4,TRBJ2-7,TGTGCCAGCAGTTTAGTTAGCGGGCCAACCTACGAGCAGTACTTC,CASSLVSGPTYEQYF